The 21 T cell receptor beta chains reported below all come from one sample, sequenced in a study of blood T cell repertoires in COVID-19. The method was immunoSEQ multiplex PCR; TCRdb's version includes in-frame clones alone and lacks a portion of them. Of some 20,000 clones listed, around 90% are singletons. Sequenced input: peripheral blood. These receptors originate from a human donor in a cohort sampled during active COVID-19.

This chain connects TRBV2 to TRBJ2-1; 14 bases match TRBD2. V was pared by 8 bases and J by 7 bases, with 7 bases of the junction left unmatched. The CDR3 totals 15 residues. CDR1 is SNHLY and CDR2 is FYNNEI in the germline V gene. As DNA, the CDR3 is TGTGCCAGCCAAGGACTAGCGGGGGGCGGGAATGAGCAGTTCTTC. This sequence encodes CASQGLAGGGNEQFF. The variable domain in full, with the rest retrieved from reference TRBV2 and TRBJ2-1, is EPEVTQTPSHQVTQMGQEVILRCVPISNHLYFYWYRQILGQKVEFLVSFYNNEISEKSEIFDDQFSVERPDGSNFTLKIRSTKLEDSAMYFCASQGLAGGGNEQFFGPGTRLTVL.

The chain combines TRBV28 with TRBJ1-2; TRBD1 is a possible D gene (6 bases). Deletions cut 4 bases from V and 6 bases from J, with 9 bases between. Germline CDR1 is MDHEN and CDR2 is SYDVKM. The CDR3 consists of 12 residues. The CDR3 is CASSYWTDGYTF. The CDR3, as DNA: TGTGCCAGCAGTTATTGGACAGATGGCTACACCTTC.

The chain has TRBV2 and TRBJ2-5; maybe TRBD1 (5 bases). In germline, CDR1 is SNHLY, CDR2 FYNNEI. Trimming took off 4 bases at V and 2 bases at J, with 8 bases between the two ends. The CDR3 loop spans 13 amino acids. The CDR3 region has the DNA TGTGCCAGCAGTGGGGGCGGTCAAGAGACCCAGTACTTC. Encoded protein: CASSGGGQETQYF.

CDR3 bases: TGTGCCAGCAGCGTAACTAGCGGGAGAAGTGAGACCCAGTACTTC. Residues: CASSVTSGRSETQYF. This chain links TRBV6-2 or TRBV6-3 with TRBJ2-5; TRBD2 matches 11 bases. This CDR3 is built from 15 residues. Germline trimming cut 6 bases from V and 5 bases from J; bases unmatched to any gene: 8. Germline V gene sequence: CDR1 MNHEY, CDR2 SVGEGT.

The chain has TRBV9 and TRBJ2-2, with no clear D. Germline CDR1 is SGDLS and CDR2 is YYNGEE. Trimming took 4 bases from V and 0 from J, leaving 13 bases between them. This CDR3 comprises 16 residues. CDR3 sequence (DNA): TGTGCCAGCAGCCTCCGGCAGGTATCGAACACCGGGGAGCTGTTTTTT. It translates to CASSLRQVSNTGELFF.

The genes are TRBV5-5 and TRBJ2-5; TRBD2 matches 11 bases. This CDR3 region has 19 residues. From germline, CDR1 is SGHKS and CDR2 YYEKEE (reference sequence). The V segment lost 6 bases and the J segment 5 bases; nucleotides outside the gene matches: 21. CDR3 DNA: TGTGCCAGCACCCTAAGGGGGGAGGTAGCGGGAGGGCCGGGGGAGACCCAGTACTTC. Residues: CASTLRGEVAGGPGETQYF. Complete variable domain (other parts from reference TRBV5-5 and TRBJ2-5): DAGVTQSPTHLIKTRGQQVTLRCSPISGHKSVSWYQQVLGQGPQFIFQYYEKEERGRGNFPDRFSARQFPNYSSELNVNALLLGDSALYLCASTLRGEVAGGPGETQYFGPGTRLLVL.

The chain employs TRBV28 and TRBJ1-2, with TRBD1 matching over 9 bases. The V gene's germline CDR1 is MDHEN and CDR2 SYDVKM. V lost 5 bases and J lost 8; bases outside the gene matches: 9. The length of the CDR3 is 14 residues. The CDR3 sequence is CASSDPDRGLGYTF. The CDR3 region has the DNA TGTGCCAGCAGTGACCCGGACAGGGGTTTGGGCTACACCTTC.

The chain couples TRBV28 to TRBJ1-6, with 9 bases matching TRBD1. Germline trimming cut 1 base from V and 9 bases from J; bases unmatched to any gene: 7. The CDR3 covers 16 residues. The germline CDR1 and CDR2 sequences are MDHEN and SYDVKM. In DNA, the CDR3 is TGTGCCAGCAGTTTATACGGACAGGGGATTAGTTCACCCCTCCACTTT. Protein sequence: CASSLYGQGISSPLHF.

This clone has just one count. The chain carries TRBV6-4 and TRBJ2-3; 10 bases line up with TRBD1. Germline lookup yields CDR1 MRHNA and CDR2 SNTAGT. J lost 5 bases, V lost 3 bases, and 8 bases had no gene match. The length of the CDR3 is 16 residues. CDR3 DNA: TGTGCCAGCAGTGAGCAGACAGGGGGCGGGAGAGATACGCAGTATTTT. Translation gives CASSEQTGGGRDTQYF.

V and J are TRBV9 and TRBJ2-5, with 8 positions matching TRBD1. V lost 2 bases to trimming and J lost 2 bases; unmatched junction nucleotides: 5. Germline values: CDR1 SGDLS, CDR2 YYNGEE. The CDR3 is 15 amino acids. The CDR3 coding sequence is TGTGCCAGCAGCGTGGATGGGACAGGTCAAGAGACCCAGTACTTC. Protein product: CASSVDGTGQETQYF.

J is TRBJ2-3 and V is TRBV6-4, with a possible D match to TRBD1 (5 bases). Germline lookup yields CDR1 MRHNA and CDR2 SNTAGT. Trimming shortened V by 7 bases and J by 4 bases, and 24 bases separated the two germline ends. The CDR3 length is 17 residues. For the CDR3, the DNA is TGTGCCAGCACAAAGGGGTCTGGCGCGACACGATCAGATACGCAGTATTTT. Its protein product is CASTKGSGATRSDTQYF.

The chain has TRBV29-1 and TRBJ2-2; D gene uncertain. V lost 4 bases and J lost 3, with 3 bases in between. Germline assignment: CDR1 SQVTM and CDR2 ANQGSEA. CDR3 length: 11 amino acids. Here the CDR3 DNA reads TGCAGCGTTGCCGACACCGGGGAGCTGTTTTTT. Translation gives CSVADTGELFF.

CDR3 in amino acids: CASSSAAGGPGWDTQYF. The CDR3 DNA reads as TGCGCCAGCAGCTCGGCCGCGGGAGGGCCGGGTTGGGATACGCAGTATTTT. This chain connects TRBV5-1 to TRBJ2-3; 9 bases fit TRBD2. The CDR3 loop spans 17 amino acids. Per germline, CDR1 SGHRS and CDR2 YFSETQ. V dropped 3 bases and J dropped 6; count of bases not matched to a gene: 14. The whole variable domain, remainder taken from reference TRBV5-1 and TRBJ2-3, is KAGVTQTPRYLIKTRGQQVTLSCSPISGHRSVSWYQQTPGQGLQFLFEYFSETQRNKGNFPGRFSGRQFSNSRSEMNVSTLELGDSALYLCASSSAAGGPGWDTQYFGPGTRLTVL.

CDR3 amino acids: CASSQGQGSIGYGYTF. The CDR3 coding sequence is TGTGCCAGCAGCCAGGGACAGGGATCGATCGGCTATGGCTACACCTTC. The chain couples TRBV11-2 to TRBJ1-2; 9 nucleotides agree with TRBD1. This CDR3 comprises 16 residues. The ends lost 5 bases at V and 4 bases at J; junction bases unmatched: 11. Germline-derived CDR1 and CDR2 are SGHAT and FQNNGV.

The chain combines TRBV19 with TRBJ2-1; TRBD1 agrees at 9 bases. From germline, CDR1 is LNHDA and CDR2 SQIVND (reference sequence). CDR3 length equals 16 residues. V lost 2 bases and J lost 3; bases outside the gene matches: 5. The DNA for the CDR3 is TGTGCCAGTAGTATACGAGGGACAGGGAACTACAATGAGCAGTTCTTC. Residues: CASSIRGTGNYNEQFF.

This clone was counted once. The genes are TRBV11-2 and TRBJ1-1; tentative D call: TRBD1 (6 bases). Germline loops: CDR1 SGHAT, CDR2 FQNNGV. The CDR3 contains 16 residues. V shed 4 bases and J shed 10 bases, with 25 bases lying between them. The CDR3 nucleotides read TGTGCCAGCAGCTCCACCCCTCGACAGGTGGGTGTGGGAGCTTTCTTT. It translates to CASSSTPRQVGVGAFF.

The chain has TRBV3-1 (or the pseudogene TRBV3-2) and TRBJ1-6, with 8 bases that match TRBD1. There are 14 residues in the CDR3. CDR1 and CDR2 from the germline V gene are LGHDT and YNNKEL (reference sequence). V lost 4 bases and J lost 7; bases outside the gene matches: 3. The CDR3 sequence is CASSPDRGNSPLHF. In DNA form, the CDR3 reads TGTGCCAGCAGCCCTGACAGGGGCAATTCACCCCTCCACTTT.

The chain recombines TRBV7-6 with TRBJ1-6; D unclear. The germline V gene has CDR1 SGHVS and CDR2 FNYEAQ. This CDR3 is built from 16 residues. Trimming took 1 base from V and 3 from J, leaving 10 bases between them. In DNA form, the CDR3 reads TGTGCCAGCAGCTTAGGTGGGAGAAGCTATAATTCACCCCTCCACTTT. Residues: CASSLGGRSYNSPLHF.

The chain uses TRBV7-2 and TRBJ2-3; D is perhaps TRBD2 (6 bases). The CDR3 runs 14 residues. Germline V lookup: CDR1 SGHTA, CDR2 FQGNSA. V lost 2 bases to trimming and J lost 2 bases, with 8 bases between them. CDR3 DNA sequence: TGTGCCAGCAGCTTACGCGGGGTCACAGATACGCAGTATTTT. Translating it yields CASSLRGVTDTQYF.

The gene calls are TRBV9 and TRBJ1-4; no reliable D call. The germline V gene encodes CDR1 SGDLS and CDR2 YYNGEE. The V end lost 2 bases, the J end lost 8 bases, and 16 bases lay between the germline ends. The CDR3 sequence is 15 residues long. Here the CDR3 reads CASSVLARVREKLFF. In DNA form, the CDR3 reads TGTGCCAGCAGCGTCCTAGCTAGGGTTCGCGAAAAACTGTTTTTT.

The chain uses TRBV4-1 and TRBJ2-7; the D gene is possibly TRBD1 (6 bases). Per the germline V gene, CDR1 is MGHRA and CDR2 is YSYEKL. There are 14 residues in the CDR3. Trimming left V 0 bases short and J 2 bases short, with 8 bases between. As DNA, the CDR3 is TGCGCCAGCAGCCAAGATTGGGGGCCCTACGAGCAGTACGTC. It encodes CASSQDWGPYEQYV.